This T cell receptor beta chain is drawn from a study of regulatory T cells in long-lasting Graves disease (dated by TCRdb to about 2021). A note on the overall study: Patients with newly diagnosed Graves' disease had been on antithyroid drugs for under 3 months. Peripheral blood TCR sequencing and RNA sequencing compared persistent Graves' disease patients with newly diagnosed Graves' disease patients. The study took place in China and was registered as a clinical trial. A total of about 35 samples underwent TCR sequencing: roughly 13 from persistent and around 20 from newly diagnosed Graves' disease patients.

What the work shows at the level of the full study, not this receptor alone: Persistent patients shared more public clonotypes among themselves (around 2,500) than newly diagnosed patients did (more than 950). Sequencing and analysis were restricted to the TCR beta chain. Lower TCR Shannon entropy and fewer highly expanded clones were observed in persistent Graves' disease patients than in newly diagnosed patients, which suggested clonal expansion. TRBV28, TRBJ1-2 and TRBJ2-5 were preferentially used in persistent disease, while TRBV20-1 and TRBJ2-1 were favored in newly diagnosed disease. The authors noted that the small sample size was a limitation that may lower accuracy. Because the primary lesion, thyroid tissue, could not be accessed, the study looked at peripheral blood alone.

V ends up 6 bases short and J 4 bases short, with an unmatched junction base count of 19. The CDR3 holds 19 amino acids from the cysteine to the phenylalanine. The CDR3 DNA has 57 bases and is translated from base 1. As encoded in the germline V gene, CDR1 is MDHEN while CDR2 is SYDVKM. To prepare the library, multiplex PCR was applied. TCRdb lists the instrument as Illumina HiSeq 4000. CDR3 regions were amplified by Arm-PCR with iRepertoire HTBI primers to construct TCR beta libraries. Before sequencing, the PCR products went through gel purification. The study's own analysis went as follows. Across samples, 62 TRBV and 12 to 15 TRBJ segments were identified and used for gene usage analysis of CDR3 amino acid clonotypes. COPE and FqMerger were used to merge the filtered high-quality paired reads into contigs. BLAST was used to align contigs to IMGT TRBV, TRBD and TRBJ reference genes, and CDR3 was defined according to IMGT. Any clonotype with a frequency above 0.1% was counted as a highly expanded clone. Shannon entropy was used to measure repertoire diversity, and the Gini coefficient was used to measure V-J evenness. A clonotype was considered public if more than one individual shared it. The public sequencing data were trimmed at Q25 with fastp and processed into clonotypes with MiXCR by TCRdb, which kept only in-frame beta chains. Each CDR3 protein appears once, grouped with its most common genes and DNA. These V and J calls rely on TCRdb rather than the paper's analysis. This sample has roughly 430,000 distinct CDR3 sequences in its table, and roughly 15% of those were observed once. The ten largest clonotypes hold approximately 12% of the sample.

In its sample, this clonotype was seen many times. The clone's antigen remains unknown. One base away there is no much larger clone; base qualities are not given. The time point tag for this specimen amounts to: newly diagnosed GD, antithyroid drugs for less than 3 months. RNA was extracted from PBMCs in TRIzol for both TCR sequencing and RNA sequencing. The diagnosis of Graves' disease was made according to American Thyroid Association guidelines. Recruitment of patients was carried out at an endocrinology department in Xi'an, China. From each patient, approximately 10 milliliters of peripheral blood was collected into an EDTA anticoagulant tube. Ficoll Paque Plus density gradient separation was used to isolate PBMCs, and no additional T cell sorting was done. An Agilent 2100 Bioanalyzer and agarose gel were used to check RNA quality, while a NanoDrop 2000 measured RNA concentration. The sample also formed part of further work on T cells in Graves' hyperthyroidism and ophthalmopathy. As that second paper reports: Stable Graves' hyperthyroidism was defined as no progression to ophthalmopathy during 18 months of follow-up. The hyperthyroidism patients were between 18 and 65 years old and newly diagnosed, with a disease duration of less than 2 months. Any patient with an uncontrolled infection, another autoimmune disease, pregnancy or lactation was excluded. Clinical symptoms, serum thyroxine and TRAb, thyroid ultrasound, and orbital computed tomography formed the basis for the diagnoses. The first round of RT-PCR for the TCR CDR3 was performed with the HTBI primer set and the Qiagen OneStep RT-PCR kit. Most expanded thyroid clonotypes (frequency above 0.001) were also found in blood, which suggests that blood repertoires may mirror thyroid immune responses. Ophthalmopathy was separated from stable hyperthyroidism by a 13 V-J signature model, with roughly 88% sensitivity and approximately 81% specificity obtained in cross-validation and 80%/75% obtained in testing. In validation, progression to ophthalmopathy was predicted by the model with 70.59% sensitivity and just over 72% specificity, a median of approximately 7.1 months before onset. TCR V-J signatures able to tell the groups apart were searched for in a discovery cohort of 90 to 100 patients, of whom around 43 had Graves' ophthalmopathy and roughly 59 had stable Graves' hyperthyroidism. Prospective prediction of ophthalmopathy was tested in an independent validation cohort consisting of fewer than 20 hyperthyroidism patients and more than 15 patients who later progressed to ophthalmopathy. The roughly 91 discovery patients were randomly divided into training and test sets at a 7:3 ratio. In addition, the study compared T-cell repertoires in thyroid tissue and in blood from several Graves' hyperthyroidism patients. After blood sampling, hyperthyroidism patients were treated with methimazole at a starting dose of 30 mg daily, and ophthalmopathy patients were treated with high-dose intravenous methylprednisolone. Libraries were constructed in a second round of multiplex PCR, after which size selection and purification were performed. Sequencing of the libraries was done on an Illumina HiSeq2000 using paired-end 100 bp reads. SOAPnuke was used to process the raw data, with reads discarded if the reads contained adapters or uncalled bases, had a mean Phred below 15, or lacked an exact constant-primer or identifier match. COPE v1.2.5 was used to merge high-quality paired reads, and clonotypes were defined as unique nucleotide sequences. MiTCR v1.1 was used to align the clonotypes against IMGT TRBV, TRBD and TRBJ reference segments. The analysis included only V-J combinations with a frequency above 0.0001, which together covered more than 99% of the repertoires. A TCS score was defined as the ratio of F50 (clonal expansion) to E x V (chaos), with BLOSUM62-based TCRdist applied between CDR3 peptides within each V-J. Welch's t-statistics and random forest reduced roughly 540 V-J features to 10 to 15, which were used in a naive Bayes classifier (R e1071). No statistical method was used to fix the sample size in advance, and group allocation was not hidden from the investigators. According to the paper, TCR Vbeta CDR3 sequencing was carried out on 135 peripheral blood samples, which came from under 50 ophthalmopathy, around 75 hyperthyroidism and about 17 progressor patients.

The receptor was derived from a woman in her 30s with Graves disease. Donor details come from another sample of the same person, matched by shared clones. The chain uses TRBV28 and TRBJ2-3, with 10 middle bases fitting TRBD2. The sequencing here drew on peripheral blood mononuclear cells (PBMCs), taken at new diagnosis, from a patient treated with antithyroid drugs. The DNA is TGTGCCAGCAGCCAGGACTCCCCGGGGCTAGCGGGAGCCTCAGATACGCAGTATTTT. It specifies CASSQDSPGLAGASDTQYF.